This passage covers 10 T cell receptor beta chains from one sample sequenced in a study of blood T cell repertoires in COVID-19. Repertoires were generated with immunoSEQ multiplex PCR, while TCRdb's copy carries only in-frame clones and drops some. The sample carries around 200,000 clones, over 70% recorded once. Sequenced: peripheral blood. The receptors shown here come from a man aged 45-65 years with active or convalescent COVID-19.

The chain couples TRBV4-2 to TRBJ2-3; TRBD1 matches at 8 bases. Per the germline V gene, CDR1 is LGHNA and CDR2 is YNFKEQ. The CDR3 sequence is 15 residues long. Trimming took 4 bases from V and 5 from J; bases not matched to a gene: 8. For the CDR3, the DNA is TGTGCCAGCAGCCCCCGCTCTACAGGGGGAGATACGCAGTATTTT. Amino acid sequence: CASSPRSTGGDTQYF.

The rearrangement links TRBV3-1 (or the pseudogene TRBV3-2) to TRBJ2-1, with a weak D call TRBD2 (5 bases). CDR1 is LGHDT, CDR2 YNNKEL, per germline (reference sequence). V was cut by 4 bases and J by 4 bases, with 14 bases left in between. The CDR3 sequence is 15 residues long. CDR3 residues: CASSLTSKGYNEQFF. The CDR3 bases are TGTGCCAGCAGCCTAACTAGTAAAGGGTACAATGAGCAGTTCTTC.

The genes are TRBV13 and TRBJ2-7; 9 nucleotides match TRBD1. J lost 2 bases, V lost 0 bases, and 5 bases had no gene match. CDR3 length: 16 residues. The germline gives CDR1 PRHDT, CDR2 FYEKMQ (reference sequence). CDR3 amino acids: CASSLGLTGGTYEQYF. DNA of the CDR3: TGTGCCAGCAGCTTAGGTTTGACAGGGGGAACCTACGAGCAGTACTTC.

The rearrangement links TRBV28 to TRBJ1-1; D is undetermined. V was trimmed by 6 bases and J by 1 base, leaving 12 bases between them. Germline V gene data show CDR1 as MDHEN and CDR2 as SYDVKM. The CDR3 is 14 residues long. The CDR3, as DNA: TGTGCCAGCAGCCCCATTAGGAGGAACACTGAAGCTTTCTTT. This translates into CASSPIRRNTEAFF.

The genes are TRBV25-1 and TRBJ2-2; 13 nucleotides align to TRBD2. The germline CDR1 and CDR2 sequences are MGHDK and SYGVNS. V shed 2 bases and J 5 bases; nucleotides not matched to a gene: 8. The CDR3 contains 18 residues. CDR3 DNA: TGTGCCAGCAGTGAAGTCCGATGGACTAGCGGGAGTACCGGGGAGCTGTTTTTT. Encoded protein: CASSEVRWTSGSTGELFF.

The V gene is TRBV27, the J gene TRBJ2-2, with D maybe TRBD1 (6 bases). V dropped 5 bases and J dropped 1 base, with 17 bases sitting between them. Germline assignment: CDR1 MNHEY and CDR2 SMNVEV (reference sequence). This CDR3 has 17 amino acids. CDR3 residues: CASSPGPGQQNTGELFF. CDR3 in DNA: TGTGCCAGCAGTCCTGGACCAGGACAGCAGAACACCGGGGAGCTGTTTTTT.

This clone was detected a few times. The rearrangement uses TRBV7-9 and TRBJ2-7, with a tentative D call TRBD1 (5 bases). V was cut by 4 bases and J by 5 bases, with 12 bases left in between. Germline CDR1 and CDR2: SEHNR and FQNEAQ (reference sequence). The CDR3 covers 13 residues. CDR3 nucleotides: TGTGCCAGCAGCTCCACGGACATCCACGAGCAGTACTTC. It translates to CASSSTDIHEQYF.

The V gene is TRBV29-1, the J gene TRBJ1-2; tentative D call: TRBD1 (5 bases). Trimming shortened V by 5 bases and J by 3 bases, and 10 bases separated the two germline ends. The CDR3 runs to 12 residues. Germline loops: CDR1 SQVTM, CDR2 ANQGSEA. The CDR3 coding sequence is TGCAGCGTTCCAGGGCGTGACTATGGCTACACCTTC. This sequence encodes CSVPGRDYGYTF.

The sample holds a few counts of this clone. The chain is built from TRBV6-5 and TRBJ2-5; the D gene is possibly TRBD2 (5 bases). This CDR3 has 14 residues. Germline loops: CDR1 MNHEY, CDR2 SVGAGI. V was pared by 7 bases and J by 1 base, with 13 bases between. Here the CDR3 DNA reads TGTGCCAGCAAACGGAGCGGACCCCAAGAGACCCAGTACTTC. Its translation: CASKRSGPQETQYF.

The J gene is TRBJ1-1, the V gene TRBV2; tentative D call: TRBD1 (6 bases). CDR1 and CDR2 (germline): SNHLY, FYNNEI. The germline V and J ends were trimmed by 8 bases and 5 bases, with 18 bases remaining between them. This CDR3 comprises 14 residues. The CDR3 sequence: CASSPGVWKTEAFF. The CDR3 coding sequence is TGTGCCAGCTCGCCAGGGGTATGGAAGACTGAAGCTTTCTTT. Looking up the rest from reference TRBV2 and TRBJ1-1 gives the full variable domain: EPEVTQTPSHQVTQMGQEVILRCVPISNHLYFYWYRQILGQKVEFLVSFYNNEISEKSEIFDDQFSVERPDGSNFTLKIRSTKLEDSAMYFCASSPGVWKTEAFFGQGTRLTVV.